Shown below are 5 T cell receptor beta chains from a single sample sequenced in a study of CD8 T cells in Susac syndrome. cDNA came from about 0.5 to 1 ug RNA primed by random hexamers. TCRdb reprocessed the immunoSEQ multiplex PCR reads via MiXCR and lists one record per CDR3 protein. Among around 100,000 distinct CDR3 sequences listed, 95% were seen once. The sequencing sample was made of CD8+ T cells from PBMCs. The receptors were sampled from a human donor with Susac syndrome.

The chain is built from TRBV2 and TRBJ2-4; D is unclear. The V end was cut by 3 bases, the J end by 8 bases, with 14 bases between. The CDR3 contains 14 residues. Germline loops: CDR1 SNHLY, CDR2 FYNNEI. CDR3 region: CASSDGSPRDIQYF. The CDR3, as DNA: TGTGCCAGCAGTGATGGCTCTCCTCGCGACATTCAGTACTTC.

This rearrangement joins TRBV9 to TRBJ1-6; D unclear. There are 16 residues in the CDR3. The germline gives CDR1 SGDLS, CDR2 YYNGEE. V lost 4 bases to trimming and J lost 8 bases, with 19 bases between them. CDR3 coding DNA: TGTGCCAGCAGCTCAGTTCCCCCACCCGGGGATTCACCCCTCCACTTT. It codes for CASSSVPPPGDSPLHF.

V usage is TRBV3-1 and J usage is TRBJ2-3; weak D call: TRBD2 (5 bases). CDR1 LGHDT and CDR2 YNNKEL come from the germline V gene (reference sequence). The CDR3 contains 12 residues. Between the trimmed V and J ends, which lost 3 bases and 4 bases, there was a span of 5 bases. CDR3: CASSHGADTQYF. As DNA, the CDR3 is TGTGCCAGCAGCCACGGGGCAGATACGCAGTATTTT.

This chain links TRBV18 with TRBJ2-5; 11 nucleotides line up with TRBD2. With V trimmed by 1 base and J by 1 base, 2 bases remained unmatched. CDR3 length: 16 residues. Germline values: CDR1 KGHSH, CDR2 LQKENI. Here the CDR3 DNA reads TGTGCCAGCTCACCACGACTAGCGGGGTTCCAAGAGACCCAGTACTTC. It specifies CASSPRLAGFQETQYF.

The chain combines TRBV29-1 with TRBJ2-7; D not certain. CDR3 length: 15 amino acids. Per germline, CDR1 SQVTM and CDR2 ANQGSEA. Trimming left V 1 base short and J 0 bases short, with 13 bases between. CDR3 DNA: TGCAGCGTTGAAGGTATAGGGCAGAACTCCTACGAGCAGTACTTC. Translating it yields CSVEGIGQNSYEQYF.